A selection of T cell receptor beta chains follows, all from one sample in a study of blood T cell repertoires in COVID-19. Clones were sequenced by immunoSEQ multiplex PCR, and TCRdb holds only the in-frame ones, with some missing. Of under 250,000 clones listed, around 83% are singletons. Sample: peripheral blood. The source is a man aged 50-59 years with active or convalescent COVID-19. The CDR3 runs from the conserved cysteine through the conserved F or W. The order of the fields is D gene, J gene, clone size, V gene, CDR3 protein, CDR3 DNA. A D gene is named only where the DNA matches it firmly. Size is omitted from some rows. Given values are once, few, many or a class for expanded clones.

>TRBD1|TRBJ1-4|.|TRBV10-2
CASSDPGGTNEKLFF
TGCGCCAGCAGTGACCCAGGGGGAACTAATGAAAAACTGTTTTTT
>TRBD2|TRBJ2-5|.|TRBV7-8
CASSLVGGLGYQETQYF
TGTGCCAGCAGCTTAGTTGGAGGACTAGGGTACCAAGAGACCCAGTACTTC
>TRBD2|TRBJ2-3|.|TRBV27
CASSLSSGGEADTQYF
TGTGCCAGCAGTTTGTCTAGCGGGGGGGAGGCAGATACGCAGTATTTT
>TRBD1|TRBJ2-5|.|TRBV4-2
CASSQDPTGAETQYF
TGTGCCAGCAGCCAAGATCCGACAGGGGCAGAGACCCAGTACTTC
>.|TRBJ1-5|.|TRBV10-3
CAISLGGSNQPQHF
TGTGCCATCAGTCTGGGAGGGAGCAATCAGCCCCAGCATTTT
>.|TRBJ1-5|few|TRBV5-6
CASSLRSNSNQPQHF
TGTGCCAGCAGCTTGCGGAGTAATAGCAATCAGCCCCAGCATTTT
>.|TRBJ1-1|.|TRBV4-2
CASSHLLQGGTEAFF
TGTGCCAGCAGCCACCTATTACAGGGCGGCACTGAAGCTTTCTTT
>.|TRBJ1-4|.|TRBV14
CASSHSGALGQFF
TGTGCCAGCAGCCATTCGGGTGCCTTGGGACAGTTTTTT
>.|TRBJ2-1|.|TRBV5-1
CASSPEVGTNEQFF
TGCGCCAGCAGCCCGGAGGTGGGTACCAATGAGCAGTTCTTC
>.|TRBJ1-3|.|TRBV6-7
CASSRYLKCSGNTIYF
TGTGCCAGCAGTCGGTACTTAAAATGCTCTGGAAACACCATATATTTT
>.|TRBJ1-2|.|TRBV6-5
CASSYETVRGNGYTF
TGTGCCAGCAGTTATGAGACAGTTCGTGGAAATGGCTACACCTTC
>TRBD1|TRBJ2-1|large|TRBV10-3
CAISSRQGNHEQFF
TGTGCCATCAGTTCCAGACAGGGTAACCATGAGCAGTTCTTC
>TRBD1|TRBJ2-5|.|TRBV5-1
CASSLEGTGETQYF
TGCGCCAGCAGCTTGGAGGGGACAGGAGAGACCCAGTACTTC
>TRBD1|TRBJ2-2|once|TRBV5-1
CASSLQGQSNTGELFF
TGCGCCAGCAGCCTACAGGGACAGTCGAACACCGGGGAGCTGTTTTTT
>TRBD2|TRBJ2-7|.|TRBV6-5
CASTLRPGGSYEQYF
TGTGCCAGCACCCTGAGGCCGGGAGGATCCTACGAGCAGTACTTC
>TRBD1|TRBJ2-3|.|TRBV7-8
CASSSGGDTQYF
TGTGCCAGCAGCTCAGGGGGAGATACGCAGTATTTT
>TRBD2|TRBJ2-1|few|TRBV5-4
CASSPGLATISSGDNEQFF
TGTGCCAGCAGCCCGGGACTAGCGACTATATCCTCGGGAGATAATGAGCAGTTCTTC
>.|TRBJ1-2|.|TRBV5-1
CASSVVLGGYGYTF
TGCGCCAGCAGCGTTGTCCTCGGCGGCTATGGCTACACCTTC
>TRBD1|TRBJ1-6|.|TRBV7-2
CASSLQGAYNSPLHF
TGTGCCAGCAGCTTACAGGGGGCCTATAATTCACCCCTCCACTTT
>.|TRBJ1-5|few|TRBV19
CASTLASSNQPQHF
TGTGCCAGTACCCTGGCCTCGTCAAATCAGCCCCAGCATTTT
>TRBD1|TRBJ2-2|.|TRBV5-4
CASSLETGLTGELFF
TGTGCCAGCAGCTTGGAGACAGGGTTAACCGGGGAGCTGTTTTTT
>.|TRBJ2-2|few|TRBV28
CASRDETGRGELFF
TGTGCCAGCAGAGATGAAACAGGGCGGGGGGAGCTGTTTTTT
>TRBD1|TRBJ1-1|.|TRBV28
CASSYTQGQGLNTEAFF
TGTGCCAGCAGTTACACCCAGGGACAGGGACTGAACACTGAAGCTTTCTTT